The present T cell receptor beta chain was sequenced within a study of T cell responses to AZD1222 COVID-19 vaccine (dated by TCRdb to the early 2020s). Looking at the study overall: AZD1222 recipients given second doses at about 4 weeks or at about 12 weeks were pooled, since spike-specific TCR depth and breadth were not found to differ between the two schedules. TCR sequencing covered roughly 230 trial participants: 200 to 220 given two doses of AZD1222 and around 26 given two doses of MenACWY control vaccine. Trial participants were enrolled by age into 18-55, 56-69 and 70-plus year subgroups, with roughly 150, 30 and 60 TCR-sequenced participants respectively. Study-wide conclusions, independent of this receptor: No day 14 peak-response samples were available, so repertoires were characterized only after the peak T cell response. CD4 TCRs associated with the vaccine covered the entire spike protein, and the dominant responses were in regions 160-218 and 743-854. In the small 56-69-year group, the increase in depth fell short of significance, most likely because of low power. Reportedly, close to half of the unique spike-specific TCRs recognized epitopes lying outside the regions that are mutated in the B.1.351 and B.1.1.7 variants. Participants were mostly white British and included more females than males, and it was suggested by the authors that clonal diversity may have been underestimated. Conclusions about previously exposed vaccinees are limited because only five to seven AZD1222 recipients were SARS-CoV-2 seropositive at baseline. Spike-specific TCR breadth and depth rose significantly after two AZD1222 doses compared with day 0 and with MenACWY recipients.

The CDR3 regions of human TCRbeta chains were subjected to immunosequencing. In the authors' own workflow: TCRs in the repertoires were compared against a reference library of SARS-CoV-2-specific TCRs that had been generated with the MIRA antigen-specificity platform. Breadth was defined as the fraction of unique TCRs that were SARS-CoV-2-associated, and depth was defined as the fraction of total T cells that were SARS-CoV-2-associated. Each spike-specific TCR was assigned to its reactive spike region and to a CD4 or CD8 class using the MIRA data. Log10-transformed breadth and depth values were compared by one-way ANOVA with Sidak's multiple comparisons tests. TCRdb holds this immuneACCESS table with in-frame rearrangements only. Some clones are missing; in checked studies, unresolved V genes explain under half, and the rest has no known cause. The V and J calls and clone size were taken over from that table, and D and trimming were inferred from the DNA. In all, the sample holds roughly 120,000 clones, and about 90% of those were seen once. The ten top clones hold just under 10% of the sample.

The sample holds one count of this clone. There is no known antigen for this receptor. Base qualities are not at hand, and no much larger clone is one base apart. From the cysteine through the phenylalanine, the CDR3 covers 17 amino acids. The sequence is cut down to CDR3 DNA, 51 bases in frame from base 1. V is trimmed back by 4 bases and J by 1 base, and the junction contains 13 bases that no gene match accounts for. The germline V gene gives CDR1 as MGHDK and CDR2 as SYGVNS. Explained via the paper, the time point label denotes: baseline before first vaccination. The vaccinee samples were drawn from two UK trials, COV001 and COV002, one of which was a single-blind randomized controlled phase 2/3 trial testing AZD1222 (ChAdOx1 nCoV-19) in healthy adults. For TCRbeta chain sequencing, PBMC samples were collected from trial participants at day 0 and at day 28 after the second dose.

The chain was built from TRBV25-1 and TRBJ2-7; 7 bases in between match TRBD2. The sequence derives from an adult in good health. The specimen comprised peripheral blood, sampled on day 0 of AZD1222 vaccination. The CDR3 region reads CASSARTGTIRSYEQYF. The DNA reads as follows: TGTGCCAGCAGTGCCCGAACCGGGACTATTCGTTCCTACGAGCAGTACTTC.